This TCR beta chain was obtained from a study of tumor-infiltrating lymphocytes in glioblastoma multiforme. Germline lookup yields CDR1 SQVTM and CDR2 ANQGSEA. V shed 7 bases and J shed 8 bases, with 14 bases lying between them. This CDR3 has 11 residues. On this clonotype: Its antigen is undetermined.

Study observations and caveats: No surface-marker sorting into functional T cell subtypes was done. Clone frequencies may be distorted by unequal TCR transcripts per cell. The TCR and somatic mutation analysis included just one glioblastoma patient.

TCRB libraries came from RNA via three nested multiplex PCR rounds. TCRdb called the multiplex PCR reads again in MiXCR, with one record for every CDR3 protein. The sample holds about 8,400 distinct CDR3 sequences; about 74% are singletons and the top ten take 51%. The sequence was obtained from a male donor with glioblastoma. The material sequenced was brain tumor tissue. The rearrangement uses TRBV29-1 and TRBJ1-2; D not resolved. This CDR3 is CSADWGVGYTF. The CDR3 DNA reads as TGCAGCGCCGACTGGGGAGTAGGCTACACCTTC.